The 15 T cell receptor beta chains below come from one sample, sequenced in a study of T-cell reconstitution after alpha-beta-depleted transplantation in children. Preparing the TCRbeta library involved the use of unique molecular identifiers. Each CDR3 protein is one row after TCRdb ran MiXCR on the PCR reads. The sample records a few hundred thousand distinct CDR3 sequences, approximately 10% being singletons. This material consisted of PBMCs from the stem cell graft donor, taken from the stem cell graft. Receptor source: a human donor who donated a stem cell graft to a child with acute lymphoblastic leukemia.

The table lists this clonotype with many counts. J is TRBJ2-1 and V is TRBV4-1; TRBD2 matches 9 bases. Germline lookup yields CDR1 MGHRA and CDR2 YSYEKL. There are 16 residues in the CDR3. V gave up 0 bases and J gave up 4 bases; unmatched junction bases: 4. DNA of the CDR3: TGCGCCAGCAGCCAAGAAATAGCGGGAGTTTACAATGAGCAGTTCTTC. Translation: CASSQEIAGVYNEQFF.

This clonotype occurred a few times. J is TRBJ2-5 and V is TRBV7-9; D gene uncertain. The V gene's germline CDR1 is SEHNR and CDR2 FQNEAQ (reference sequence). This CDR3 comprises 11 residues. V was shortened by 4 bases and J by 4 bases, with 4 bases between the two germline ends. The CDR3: CASSSVETQYF. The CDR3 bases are TGTGCCAGCAGCTCAGTAGAGACCCAGTACTTC.

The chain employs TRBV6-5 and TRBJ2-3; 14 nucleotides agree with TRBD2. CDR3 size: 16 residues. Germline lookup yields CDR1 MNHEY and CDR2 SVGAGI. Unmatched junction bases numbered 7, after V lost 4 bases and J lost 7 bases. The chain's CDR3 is CASSSGLAGGTYTQYF. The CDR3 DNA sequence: TGTGCCAGCAGTTCAGGACTAGCGGGAGGCACGTATACGCAGTATTTT.

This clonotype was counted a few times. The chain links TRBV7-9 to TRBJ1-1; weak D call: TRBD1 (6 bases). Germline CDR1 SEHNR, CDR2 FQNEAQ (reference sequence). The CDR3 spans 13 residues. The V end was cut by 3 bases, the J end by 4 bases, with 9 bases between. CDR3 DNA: TGTGCCAGCAGCTTCGACAGGAGCACTGAAGCTTTCTTT. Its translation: CASSFDRSTEAFF.

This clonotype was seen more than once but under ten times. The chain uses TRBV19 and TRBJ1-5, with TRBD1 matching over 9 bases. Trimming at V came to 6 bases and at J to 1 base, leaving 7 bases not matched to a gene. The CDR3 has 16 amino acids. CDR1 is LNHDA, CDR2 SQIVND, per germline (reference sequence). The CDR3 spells CASRGLGQGSNQPQHF. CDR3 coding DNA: TGTGCCAGTAGAGGATTAGGACAGGGGAGCAATCAGCCCCAGCATTTT. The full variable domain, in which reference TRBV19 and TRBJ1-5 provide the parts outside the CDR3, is DGGITQSPKYLFRKEGQNVTLSCEQNLNHDAMYWYRQDPGQGLRLIYYSQIVNDFQKGDIAEGYSVSREKKESFPLTVTSAQKNPTAFYLCASRGLGQGSNQPQHFGDGTRLSIL.

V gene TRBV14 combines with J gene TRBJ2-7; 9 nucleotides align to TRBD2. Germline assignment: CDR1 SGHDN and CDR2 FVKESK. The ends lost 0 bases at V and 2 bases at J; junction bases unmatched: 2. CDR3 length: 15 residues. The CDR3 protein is CASSQDLAGPYEQYF. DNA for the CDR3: TGTGCCAGCAGCCAAGATCTAGCGGGACCCTACGAGCAGTACTTC.

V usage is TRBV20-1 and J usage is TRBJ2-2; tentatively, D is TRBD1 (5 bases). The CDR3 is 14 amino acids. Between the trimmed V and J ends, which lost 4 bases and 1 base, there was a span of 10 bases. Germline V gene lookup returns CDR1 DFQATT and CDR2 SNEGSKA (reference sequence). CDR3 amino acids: CSAMSQGNTGELFF. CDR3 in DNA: TGCAGTGCTATGAGCCAGGGGAACACCGGGGAGCTGTTTTTT.

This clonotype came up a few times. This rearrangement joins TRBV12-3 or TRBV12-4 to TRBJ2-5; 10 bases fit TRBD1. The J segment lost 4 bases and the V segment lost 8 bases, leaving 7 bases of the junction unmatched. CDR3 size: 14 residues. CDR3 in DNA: TGTGCCAGCGGGACAGGGGTCCGAAGAGAGACCCAGTACTTC. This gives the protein CASGTGVRRETQYF.

Written as DNA, the CDR3 is TGTGCCAGCAATCCCGCGGATCAGCCCCAGCATTTT. It is translated as CASNPADQPQHF. This rearrangement joins TRBV7-8 to TRBJ1-5; D ambiguous. From germline, CDR1 is SGHVS and CDR2 FQNEAQ. V dropped 7 bases and J dropped 5 bases, with 9 bases sitting between them. This CDR3 comprises 12 residues.

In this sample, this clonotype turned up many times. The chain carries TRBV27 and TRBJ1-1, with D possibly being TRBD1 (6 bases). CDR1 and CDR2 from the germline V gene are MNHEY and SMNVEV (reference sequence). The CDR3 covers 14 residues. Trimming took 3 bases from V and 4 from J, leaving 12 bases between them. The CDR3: CASSLQGKTTEAFF. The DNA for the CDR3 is TGTGCCAGCAGTTTGCAGGGGAAGACCACTGAAGCTTTCTTT.

CDR3 sequence reads: CSARSDSRSPLHF. The CDR3 region has the DNA TGCAGTGCTAGAAGTGACAGCCGTTCACCCCTCCACTTT. The chain employs TRBV20-1 and TRBJ1-6, with a weak D call TRBD1 (5 bases). The CDR3 runs 13 residues. The germline V gene encodes CDR1 DFQATT and CDR2 SNEGSKA (reference sequence). The V gene lost 2 bases and the J gene lost 9 bases, with 11 bases spanning the gap.

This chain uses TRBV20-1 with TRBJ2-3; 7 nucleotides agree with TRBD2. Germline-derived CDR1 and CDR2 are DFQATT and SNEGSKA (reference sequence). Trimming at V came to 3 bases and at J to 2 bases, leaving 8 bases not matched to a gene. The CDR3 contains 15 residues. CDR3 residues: CSARVSGRDTDTQYF. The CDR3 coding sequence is TGCAGTGCTAGGGTTTCGGGGAGGGACACAGATACGCAGTATTTT.

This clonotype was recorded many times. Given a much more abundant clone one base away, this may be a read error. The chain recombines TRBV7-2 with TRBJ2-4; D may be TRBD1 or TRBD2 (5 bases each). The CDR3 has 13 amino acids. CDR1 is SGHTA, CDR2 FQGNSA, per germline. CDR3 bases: TGTGCCAGCAGCTTAAACTGGGGGAACAGTCAGTACTTC. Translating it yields CASSLNWGNSQYF.

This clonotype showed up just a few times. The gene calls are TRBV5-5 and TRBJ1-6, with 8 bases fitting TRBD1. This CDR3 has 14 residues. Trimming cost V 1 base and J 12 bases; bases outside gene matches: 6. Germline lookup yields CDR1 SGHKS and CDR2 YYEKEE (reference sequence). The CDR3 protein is CASSLQGAIEPLHF. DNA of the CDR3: TGTGCCAGCAGCTTGCAGGGGGCCATTGAACCCCTCCACTTT.

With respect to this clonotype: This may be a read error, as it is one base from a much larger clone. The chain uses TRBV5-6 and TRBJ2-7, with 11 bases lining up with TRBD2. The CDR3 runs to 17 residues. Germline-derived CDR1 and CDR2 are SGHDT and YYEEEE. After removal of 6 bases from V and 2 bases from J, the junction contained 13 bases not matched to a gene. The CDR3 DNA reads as TGTGCCAGCATCCGTTTCTTCCTAGCGGGAGGACCCTACGAGCAGTACTTC. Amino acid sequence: CASIRFFLAGGPYEQYF.